A selection of T cell receptor beta chains follows, all from one sample in a study of shared clonotypes between healthy human individuals. Generated by immunoSEQ multiplex PCR, the TCRdb table keeps only in-frame clones and is missing some. This table has about 2 million clones, approximately 94% appearing once. Sequencing was performed on naive CD8+ T cells sorted from blood. These receptors were collected from a man aged 18 to 29 in good health. CDR3s include the opening cysteine and the closing phenylalanine or tryptophan. The D gene is left open where the match is weak. Rows give clone size only sometimes, using once, few, many, or a class for an expanded clone.

D	size	V	length	J	DNA	CDR3
TRBD2	NA	TRBV6-1	18	TRBJ2-5	TGTGCCAGCAGTGAATTCAAAAGGACTAGCGGGAGGGGGGAGACCCAGTACTTC	CASSEFKRTSGRGETQYF
TRBD1	NA	TRBV5-5	18	TRBJ1-5	TGTGCCAGCAGCTTGGCTGGGACAGGGGGCTATTGGGGACAGCCCCAGCATTTT	CASSLAGTGGYWGQPQHF
NA	NA	TRBV6-1	11	TRBJ1-4	TGTGCCTCGGACAGTAATGAAAAACTGTTTTTT	CASDSNEKLFF
NA	NA	TRBV10-1	16	TRBJ2-5	TGCGCCAGCAGTGACCGGGACGGAGAGTACCAAGAGACCCAGTACTTC	CASSDRDGEYQETQYF
NA	NA	TRBV7-9	13	TRBJ2-2	TGTGCCAAGCGTTCGGAGGGCACCGGGGAGCTGTTTTTT	CAKRSEGTGELFF
NA	once	TRBV9	13	TRBJ2-7	TGTGCCAGCAGCGTAGGTGACTCGTCAGAGCAGTACTTC	CASSVGDSSEQYF
TRBD1	NA	TRBV7-9	15	TRBJ2-7	TGTGCCAGCAGCTGGGGACAGGGACCCACCTACGAGCAGTACTTC	CASSWGQGPTYEQYF
TRBD2	NA	TRBV4-2	16	TRBJ2-1	TGTGCCAGCAGCCAAGATTCTGCTAGCGGGGGGGAAGAGCAGTTCTTC	CASSQDSASGGEEQFF
TRBD1	NA	TRBV2	14	TRBJ2-7	TGTGCCAGCAGTGTCGTGACAGGGGAATACGAGCAGTACTTC	CASSVVTGEYEQYF
NA	once	TRBV6-1	14	TRBJ2-3	TGTGCCAGCAGTGATCGGCTGGTCACAGATACGCAGTATTTT	CASSDRLVTDTQYF
NA	NA	TRBV2	13	TRBJ2-3	TGTGCCAGCAGTGAGGACCTCACAGATACGCAGTATTTT	CASSEDLTDTQYF
NA	NA	TRBV27	14	TRBJ2-3	TGTGCCACCTCTTTTACGGGAGCAACAGATACGCAGTATTTT	CATSFTGATDTQYF
NA	NA	TRBV28	16	TRBJ2-7	TGTGCCAGCAGTTTGGCCTGGGTTTTGGGATCCTACGAGCAGTACTTC	CASSLAWVLGSYEQYF
TRBD1	NA	TRBV11-2	15	TRBJ2-7	TGTGCCAGCAGCTCAACAGGGGAATTTGTATACGAGCAGTACTTC	CASSSTGEFVYEQYF